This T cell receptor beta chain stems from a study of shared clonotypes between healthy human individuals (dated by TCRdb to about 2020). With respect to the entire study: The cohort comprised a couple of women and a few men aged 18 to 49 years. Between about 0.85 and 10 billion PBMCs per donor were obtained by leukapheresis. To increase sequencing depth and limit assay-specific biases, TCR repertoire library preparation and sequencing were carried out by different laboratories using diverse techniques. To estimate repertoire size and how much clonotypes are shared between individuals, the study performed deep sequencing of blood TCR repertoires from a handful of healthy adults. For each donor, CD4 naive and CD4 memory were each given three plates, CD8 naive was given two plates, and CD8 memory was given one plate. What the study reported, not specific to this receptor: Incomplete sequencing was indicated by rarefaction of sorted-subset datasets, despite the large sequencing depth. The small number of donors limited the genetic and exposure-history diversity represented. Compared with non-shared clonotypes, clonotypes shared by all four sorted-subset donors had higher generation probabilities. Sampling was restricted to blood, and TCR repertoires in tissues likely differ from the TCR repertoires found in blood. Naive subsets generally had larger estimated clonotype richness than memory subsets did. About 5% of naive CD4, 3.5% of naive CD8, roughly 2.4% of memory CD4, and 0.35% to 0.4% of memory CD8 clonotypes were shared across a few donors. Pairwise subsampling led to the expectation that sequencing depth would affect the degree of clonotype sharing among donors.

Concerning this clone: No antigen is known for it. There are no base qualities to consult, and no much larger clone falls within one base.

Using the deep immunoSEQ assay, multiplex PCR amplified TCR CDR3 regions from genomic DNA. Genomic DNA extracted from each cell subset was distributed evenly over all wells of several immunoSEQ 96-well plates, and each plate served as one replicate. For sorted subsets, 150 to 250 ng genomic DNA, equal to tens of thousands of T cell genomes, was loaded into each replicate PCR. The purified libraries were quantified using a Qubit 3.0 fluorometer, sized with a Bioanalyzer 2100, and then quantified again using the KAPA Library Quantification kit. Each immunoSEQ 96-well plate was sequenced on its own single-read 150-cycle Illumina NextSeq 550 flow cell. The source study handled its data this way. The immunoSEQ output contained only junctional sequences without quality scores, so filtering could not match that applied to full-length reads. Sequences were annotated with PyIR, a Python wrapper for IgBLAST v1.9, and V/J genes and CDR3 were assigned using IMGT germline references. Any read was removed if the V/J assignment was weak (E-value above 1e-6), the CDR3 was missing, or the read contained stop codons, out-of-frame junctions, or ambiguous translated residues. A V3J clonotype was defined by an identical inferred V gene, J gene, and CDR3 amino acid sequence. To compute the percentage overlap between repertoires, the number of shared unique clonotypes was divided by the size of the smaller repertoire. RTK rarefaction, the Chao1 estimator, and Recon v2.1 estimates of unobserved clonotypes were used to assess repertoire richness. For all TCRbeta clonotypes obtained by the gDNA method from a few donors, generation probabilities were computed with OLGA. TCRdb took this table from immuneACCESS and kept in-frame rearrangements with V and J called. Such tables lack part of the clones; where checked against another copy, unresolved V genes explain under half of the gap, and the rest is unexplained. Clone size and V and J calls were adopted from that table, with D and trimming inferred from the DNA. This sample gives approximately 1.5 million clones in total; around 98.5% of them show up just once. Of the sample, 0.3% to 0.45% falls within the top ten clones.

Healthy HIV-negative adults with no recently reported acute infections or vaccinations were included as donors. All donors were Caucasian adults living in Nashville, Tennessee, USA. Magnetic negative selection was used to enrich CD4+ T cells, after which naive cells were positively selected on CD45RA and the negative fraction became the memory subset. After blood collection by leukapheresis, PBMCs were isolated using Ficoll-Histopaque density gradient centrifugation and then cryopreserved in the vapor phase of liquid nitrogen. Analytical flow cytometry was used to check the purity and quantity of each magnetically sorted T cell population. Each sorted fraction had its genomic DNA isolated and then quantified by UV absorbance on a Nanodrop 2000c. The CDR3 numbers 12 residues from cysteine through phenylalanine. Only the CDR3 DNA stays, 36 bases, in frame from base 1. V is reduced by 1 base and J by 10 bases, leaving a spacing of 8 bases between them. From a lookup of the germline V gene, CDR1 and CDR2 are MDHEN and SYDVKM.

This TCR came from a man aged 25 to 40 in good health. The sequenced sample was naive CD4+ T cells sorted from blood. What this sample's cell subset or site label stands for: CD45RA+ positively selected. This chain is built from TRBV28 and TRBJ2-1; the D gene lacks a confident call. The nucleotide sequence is TGTGCCAGCAGTTTATTTGTCGAGGAGCAGTTCTTC. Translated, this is CASSLFVEEQFF.